This record looks at one T cell receptor (beta chain) sequence and its context. The data are from a study of blood T cell repertoires in COVID-19. Study-level background: Spain, Italy and the United States supplied samples that represented acute and convalescent COVID-19. Sources were T cells, B-cell-depleted T cells, or PBMCs; the material itself was cDNA or gDNA.

Methods used by the authors: Quantification of nucleated cells was approximated via reference gene primer amplification. Here immunoSEQ multiplex PCR was the method, and the copy in TCRdb shows in-frame clones only, minus some. V and J calls and clone size follow that table, whereas D and trimming were derived from the DNA. The sample contains fewer than 110,000 clones, around 89% of which appear only once. V was clipped by 4 bases and J by 0 bases; unmatched bases: 9. The CDR3 loop spans 18 amino acids. Germline V gene sequence: CDR1 MDHEN, CDR2 SYDVKM. The genes are TRBV28 and TRBJ2-3; 11 nucleotides align to TRBD2. Sequenced input: peripheral blood. The sequence derives from a woman aged 55-69 years with acute or convalescent COVID-19. The DNA of the CDR3 is TGTGCCAGCAGTTCTGGGACTAGCGGAGGGGCTAGCACAGATACGCAGTATTTT. It translates to CASSSGTSGGASTDTQYF.